This T cell receptor beta chain was identified during a study of T cell responses to AZD1222 COVID-19 vaccine. Clones were sequenced by immunoSEQ multiplex PCR, and TCRdb holds only the in-frame ones, with some missing. The sample carries around 170,000 clones, around nine tenths recorded once. V was shortened by 2 bases and J by 8 bases, with 10 bases between the two germline ends. This CDR3 comprises 12 residues. In germline, CDR1 is MGHRA, CDR2 YSYEKL. General observations from the study: Repertoire sampling was restricted to post-peak T cell response timepoints. Donors in the cohort were predominantly white British and more often female, and clonal diversity was possibly underestimated.

Notes on this clone: Antigen unknown.

The chain couples TRBV4-1 to TRBJ2-7, with D possibly being TRBD1 (6 bases). The sequencing used peripheral blood, collected 28 days after the second AZD1222 dose. The TCR originated in an adult who received the AZD1222 COVID-19 vaccine. Written as DNA, the CDR3 is TGCGCCAGCAGCCAAATAACAGGGAAGCAGTACTTC. It codes for CASSQITGKQYF.